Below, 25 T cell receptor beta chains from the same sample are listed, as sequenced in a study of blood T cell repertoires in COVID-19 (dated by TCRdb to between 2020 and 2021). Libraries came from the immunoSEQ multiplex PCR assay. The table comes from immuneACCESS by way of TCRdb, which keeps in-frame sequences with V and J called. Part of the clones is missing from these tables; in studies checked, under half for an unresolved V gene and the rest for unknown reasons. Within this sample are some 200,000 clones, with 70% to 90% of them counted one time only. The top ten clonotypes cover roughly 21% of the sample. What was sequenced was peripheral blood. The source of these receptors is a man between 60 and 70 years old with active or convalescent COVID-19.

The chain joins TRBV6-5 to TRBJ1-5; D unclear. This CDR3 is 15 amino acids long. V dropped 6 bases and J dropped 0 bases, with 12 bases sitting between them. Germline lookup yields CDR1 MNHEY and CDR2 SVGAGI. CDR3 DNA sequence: TGTGCCAGCAGGCGTACAGACCTTAGCAATCAGCCCCAGCATTTT. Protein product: CASRRTDLSNQPQHF.

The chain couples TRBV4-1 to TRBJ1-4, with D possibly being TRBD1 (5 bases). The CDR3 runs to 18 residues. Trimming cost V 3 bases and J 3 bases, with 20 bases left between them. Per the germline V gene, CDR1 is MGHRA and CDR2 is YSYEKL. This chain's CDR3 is CASSHPTGEPVANEKLFF. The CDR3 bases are TGCGCCAGCAGCCACCCTACGGGGGAACCGGTAGCTAATGAAAAACTGTTTTTT.

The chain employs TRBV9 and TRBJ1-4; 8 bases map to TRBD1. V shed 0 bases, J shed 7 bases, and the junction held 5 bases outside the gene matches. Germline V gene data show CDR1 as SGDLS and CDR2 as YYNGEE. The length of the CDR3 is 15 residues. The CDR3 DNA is TGTGCCAGCAGCGTAGGGCAGGGGGCAGGTGAAAAACTGTTTTTT. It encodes CASSVGQGAGEKLFF.

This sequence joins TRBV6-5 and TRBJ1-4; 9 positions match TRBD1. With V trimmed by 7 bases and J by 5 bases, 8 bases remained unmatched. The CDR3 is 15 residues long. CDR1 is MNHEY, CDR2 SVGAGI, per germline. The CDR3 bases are TGTGCCAGCATTCGACGCGGGACAGGGAATGAAAAACTGTTTTTT. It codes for CASIRRGTGNEKLFF.

The DNA of the CDR3 is TGTGCCAGCAGCTTTCGCCCAGGGGTATTGAACACTGAAGCTTTCTTT. Its protein product is CASSFRPGVLNTEAFF. The chain is built from TRBV7-6 and TRBJ1-1; the D gene is possibly TRBD1 (6 bases). V dropped 3 bases and J dropped 0 bases, with 14 bases sitting between them. The germline gives CDR1 SGHVS, CDR2 FNYEAQ. The CDR3 is 16 amino acids.

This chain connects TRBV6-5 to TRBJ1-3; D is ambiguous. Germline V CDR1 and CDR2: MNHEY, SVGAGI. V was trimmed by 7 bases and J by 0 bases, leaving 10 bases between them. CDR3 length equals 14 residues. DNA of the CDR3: TGTGCCAGCAACAGCGGACCCTCTGGAAACACCATATATTTT. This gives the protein CASNSGPSGNTIYF.

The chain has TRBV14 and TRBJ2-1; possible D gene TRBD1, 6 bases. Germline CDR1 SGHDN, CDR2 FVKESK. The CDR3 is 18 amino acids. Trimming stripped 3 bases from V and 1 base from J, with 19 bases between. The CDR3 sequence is CASSHGRQDTWSYNEQFF. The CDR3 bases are TGTGCCAGCAGCCATGGAAGACAGGACACTTGGTCCTACAATGAGCAGTTCTTC.

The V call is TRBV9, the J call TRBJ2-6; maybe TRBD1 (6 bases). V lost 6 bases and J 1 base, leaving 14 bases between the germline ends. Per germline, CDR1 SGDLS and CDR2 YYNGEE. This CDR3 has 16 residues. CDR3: CASNPGVGSGANVLTF. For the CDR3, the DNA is TGTGCCAGCAACCCAGGGGTAGGGTCTGGGGCCAACGTCCTGACTTTC.

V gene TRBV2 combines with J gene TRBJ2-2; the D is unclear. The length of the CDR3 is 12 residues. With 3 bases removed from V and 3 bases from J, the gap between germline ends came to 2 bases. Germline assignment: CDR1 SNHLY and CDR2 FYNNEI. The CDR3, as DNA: TGTGCCAGCAGTGACGACACCGGGGAGCTGTTTTTT. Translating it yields CASSDDTGELFF.

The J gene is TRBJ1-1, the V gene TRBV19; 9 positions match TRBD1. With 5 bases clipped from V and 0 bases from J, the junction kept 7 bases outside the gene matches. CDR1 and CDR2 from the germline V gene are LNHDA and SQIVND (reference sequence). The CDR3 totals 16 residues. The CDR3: CASSPGQGNLNTEAFF. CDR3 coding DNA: TGTGCCAGTAGTCCCGGACAGGGGAACTTGAACACTGAAGCTTTCTTT. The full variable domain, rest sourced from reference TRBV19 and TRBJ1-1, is DGGITQSPKYLFRKEGQNVTLSCEQNLNHDAMYWYRQDPGQGLRLIYYSQIVNDFQKGDIAEGYSVSREKKESFPLTVTSAQKNPTAFYLCASSPGQGNLNTEAFFGQGTRLTVV.

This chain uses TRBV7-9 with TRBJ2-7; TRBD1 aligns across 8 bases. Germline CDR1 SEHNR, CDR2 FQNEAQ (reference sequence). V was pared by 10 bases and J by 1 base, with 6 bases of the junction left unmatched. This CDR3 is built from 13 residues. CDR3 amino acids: CATRDRYSYEQYF. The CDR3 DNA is TGTGCCACCCGGGACAGGTATTCCTACGAGCAGTACTTC.

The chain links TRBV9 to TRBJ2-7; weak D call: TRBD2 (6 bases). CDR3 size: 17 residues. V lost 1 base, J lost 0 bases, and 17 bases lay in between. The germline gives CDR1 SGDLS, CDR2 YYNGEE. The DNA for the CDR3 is TGTGCCAGCAGCGTAATAATCGGCGGGGACCTCTCCTACGAGCAGTACTTC. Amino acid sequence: CASSVIIGGDLSYEQYF.

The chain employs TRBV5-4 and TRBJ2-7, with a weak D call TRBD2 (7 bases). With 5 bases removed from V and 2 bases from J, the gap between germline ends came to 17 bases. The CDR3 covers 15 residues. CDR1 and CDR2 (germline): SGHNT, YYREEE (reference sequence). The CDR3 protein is CASRGGGGETYEQYF. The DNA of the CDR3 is TGTGCCAGCAGAGGGGGGGGAGGTGAGACCTACGAGCAGTACTTC.

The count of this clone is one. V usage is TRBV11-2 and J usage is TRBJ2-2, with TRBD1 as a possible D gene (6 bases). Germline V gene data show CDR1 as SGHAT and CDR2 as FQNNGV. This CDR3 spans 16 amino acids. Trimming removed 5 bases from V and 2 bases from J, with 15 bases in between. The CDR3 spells CASSRQVLRNTGELFF. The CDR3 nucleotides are TGTGCCAGCAGCCGACAGGTACTCCGAAACACCGGGGAGCTGTTTTTT.

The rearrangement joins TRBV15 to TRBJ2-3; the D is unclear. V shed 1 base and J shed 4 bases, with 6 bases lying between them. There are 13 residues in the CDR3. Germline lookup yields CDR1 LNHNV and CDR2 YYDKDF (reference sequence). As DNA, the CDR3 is TGTGCCACCAGCAGAGGCCTATCAGATACGCAGTATTTT. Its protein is CATSRGLSDTQYF.

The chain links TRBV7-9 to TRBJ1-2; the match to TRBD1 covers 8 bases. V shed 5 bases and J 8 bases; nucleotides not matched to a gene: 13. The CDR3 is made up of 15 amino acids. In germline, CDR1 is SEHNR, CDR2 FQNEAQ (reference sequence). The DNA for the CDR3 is TGTGCCAGCAGCCCTTCCGGGCAGGGGGCGGGAGGCTACACCTTC. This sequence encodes CASSPSGQGAGGYTF.

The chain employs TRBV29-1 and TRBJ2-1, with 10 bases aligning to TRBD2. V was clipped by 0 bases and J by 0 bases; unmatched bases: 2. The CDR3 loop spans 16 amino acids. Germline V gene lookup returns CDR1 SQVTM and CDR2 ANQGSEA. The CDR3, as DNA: TGCAGCGTTGAAGACCAGCGGGGGGGCTCCTACAATGAGCAGTTCTTC. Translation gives CSVEDQRGGSYNEQFF.

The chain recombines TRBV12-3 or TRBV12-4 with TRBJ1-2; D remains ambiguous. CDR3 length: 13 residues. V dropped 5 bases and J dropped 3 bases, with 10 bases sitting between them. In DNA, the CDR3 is TGTGCCAGCAGTCCGGACGGGGACTATGGCTACACCTTC. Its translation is CASSPDGDYGYTF.

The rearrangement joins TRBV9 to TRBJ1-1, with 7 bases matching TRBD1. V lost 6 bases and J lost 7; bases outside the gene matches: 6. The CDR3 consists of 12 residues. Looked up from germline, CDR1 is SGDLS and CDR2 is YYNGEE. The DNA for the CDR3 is TGTGCCAGCACCAACCGGGACAGTGAAGCTTTCTTT. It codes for CASTNRDSEAFF.

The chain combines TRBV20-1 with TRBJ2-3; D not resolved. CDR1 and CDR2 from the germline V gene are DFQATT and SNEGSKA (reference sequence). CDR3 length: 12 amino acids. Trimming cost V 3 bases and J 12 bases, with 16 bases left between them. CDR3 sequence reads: CSASPRTAYQYF. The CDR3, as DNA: TGCAGTGCTAGTCCAAGAACAGCCTACCAGTATTTT.

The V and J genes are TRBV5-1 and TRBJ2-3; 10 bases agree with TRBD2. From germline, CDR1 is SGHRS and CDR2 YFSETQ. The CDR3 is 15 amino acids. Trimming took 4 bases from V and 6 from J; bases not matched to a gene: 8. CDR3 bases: TGCGCCAGCAGCCAGGTCGGTAGCGGGGGGGATACGCAGTATTTT. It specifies CASSQVGSGGDTQYF.

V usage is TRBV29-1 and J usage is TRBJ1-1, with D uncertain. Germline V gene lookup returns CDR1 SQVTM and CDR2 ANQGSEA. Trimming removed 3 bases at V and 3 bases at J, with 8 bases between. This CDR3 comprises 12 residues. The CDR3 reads CSVDGTDTEAFF. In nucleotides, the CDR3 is TGCAGCGTTGATGGCACAGACACTGAAGCTTTCTTT.

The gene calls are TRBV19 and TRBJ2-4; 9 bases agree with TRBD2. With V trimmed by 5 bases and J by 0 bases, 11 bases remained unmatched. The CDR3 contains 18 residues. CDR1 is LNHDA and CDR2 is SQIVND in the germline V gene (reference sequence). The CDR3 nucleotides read TGTGCCAGTAGTTTCTCCCAGCGGGGGGATATAGCCAAAAACATTCAGTACTTC. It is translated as CASSFSQRGDIAKNIQYF.

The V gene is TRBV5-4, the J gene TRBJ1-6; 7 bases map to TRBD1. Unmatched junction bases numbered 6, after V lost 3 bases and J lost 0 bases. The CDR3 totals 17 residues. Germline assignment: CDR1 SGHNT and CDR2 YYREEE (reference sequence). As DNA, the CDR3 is TGTGCCAGCAGCTCACAGGGGCCTAGCTCCTATAATTCACCCCTCCACTTT. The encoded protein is CASSSQGPSSYNSPLHF.

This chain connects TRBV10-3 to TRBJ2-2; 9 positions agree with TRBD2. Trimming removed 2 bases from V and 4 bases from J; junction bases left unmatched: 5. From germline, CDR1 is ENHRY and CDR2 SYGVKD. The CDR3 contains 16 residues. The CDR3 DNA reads TGTGCCATCAGTGAGACTAGCGGGCTAGTCACCGGGGAGCTGTTTTTT. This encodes CAISETSGLVTGELFF.